Listed here is a single T cell receptor (beta chain). This record comes from a study of blood T cell repertoires in COVID-19. At the level of the study: From the United States, Italy and Spain came samples of acute and convalescent COVID-19. T cells, B-cell-depleted T cells, or PBMCs supplied cDNA or gDNA.

Authors' methods: Reference gene primers were amplified, and this amplification served to estimate nucleated cell counts. Clones were read by immunoSEQ multiplex PCR, and TCRdb kept only the in-frame ones, dropping some. V and J calls and clone size are as listed in that table; D and trimming were resolved from the DNA. The sample carries roughly 87,000 clones, around nine tenths recorded once. J was trimmed by 0 bases and V by 7 bases; bases with no gene match: 11. The germline CDR1 and CDR2 sequences are SNHLY and FYNNEI. This CDR3 is 17 amino acids long. The sequenced material came from peripheral blood. The J gene is TRBJ2-1, the V gene TRBV2; 8 nucleotides align to TRBD2. The sequence came from a man aged 40-49 years with acute or convalescent COVID-19. The CDR3 loop reads CASTSGSRGYSYNEQFF. Written as DNA, the CDR3 is TGTGCCAGCACTAGCGGGTCCCGGGGTTACTCCTACAATGAGCAGTTCTTC.